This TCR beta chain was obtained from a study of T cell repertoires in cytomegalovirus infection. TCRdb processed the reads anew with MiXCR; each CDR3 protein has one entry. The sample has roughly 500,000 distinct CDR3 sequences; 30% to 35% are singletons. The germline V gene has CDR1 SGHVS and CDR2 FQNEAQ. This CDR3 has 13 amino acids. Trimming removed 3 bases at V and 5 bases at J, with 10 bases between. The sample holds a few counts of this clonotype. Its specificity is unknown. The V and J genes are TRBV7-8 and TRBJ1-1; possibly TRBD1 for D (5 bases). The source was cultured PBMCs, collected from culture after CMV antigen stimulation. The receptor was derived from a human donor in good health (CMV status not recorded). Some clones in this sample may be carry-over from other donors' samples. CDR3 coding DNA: TGTGCCAGCAGCTTTCAGGGAAGGACTGAAGCTTTCTTT. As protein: CASSFQGRTEAFF.